What follows are 27 T cell receptor beta chains derived from one specimen sequenced in a study of T cells in Graves' hyperthyroidism and ophthalmopathy. Amplified regions were TCR beta CDR3 sequences from RNA transcripts. The HTBI set primed first-round TCR CDR3 RT-PCR. Via MiXCR, TCRdb re-called the multiplex PCR reads, giving one row per CDR3 protein. This sample has hundreds of thousands of distinct CDR3 sequences, with over 15% found just once. The specimen sequenced was blood. These TCRs come from a woman in her late teens or twenties with Graves' hyperthyroidism.

This clonotype was seen ten or more times. The rearrangement joins TRBV28 to TRBJ1-5; D not resolved. The length of the CDR3 is 12 residues. Trimming left V 7 bases short and J 7 bases short, with 11 bases between. Germline CDR1 and CDR2: MDHEN and SYDVKM. CDR3 in DNA: TGTGCCAGCATGATAATTGGGCAGCCCCAGCATTTT. Encoded protein: CASMIIGQPQHF.

The chain employs TRBV12-3 or TRBV12-4 and TRBJ1-5; a possible D gene is TRBD1 (5 bases). Trimming shortened V by 0 bases and J by 0 bases, and 12 bases separated the two germline ends. CDR3 size: 17 residues. DNA for the CDR3: TGTGCCAGCAGTTTAGCCCGGGACGGATATAGCAATCAGCCCCAGCATTTT. This gives the protein CASSLARDGYSNQPQHF.

The chain joins TRBV11-2 to TRBJ2-6; D is unresolved. Trimming cost V 5 bases and J 1 base, with 21 bases left between them. Germline lookup yields CDR1 SGHAT and CDR2 FQNNGV. This CDR3 comprises 19 residues. In DNA form, the CDR3 reads TGTGCCAGCAGCAGTTTTTCGAGCTGGCGAAAGTCTGGGGCCAACGTCCTGACTTTC. Amino acids: CASSSFSSWRKSGANVLTF. Full variable domain (outside the CDR3, taken from reference TRBV11-2 and TRBJ2-6): EAGVAQSPRYKIIEKRQSVAFWCNPISGHATLYWYQQILGQGPKLLIQFQNNGVVDDSQLPKDRFSAERLKGVDSTLKIQPAKLEDSAVYLCASSSFSSWRKSGANVLTFGAGSRLTVL.

This clonotype was found a few times. This may be a read error: a much more frequent sequence differs by one nucleotide. The V and J genes are TRBV20-1 and TRBJ2-7; 7 bases map to TRBD2. The germline V gene encodes CDR1 DFQATT and CDR2 SNEGSKA (reference sequence). CDR3 length equals 12 residues. V trimming: 4 bases; J trimming: 7 bases; junction bases outside the gene matches: 7. CDR3 in amino acids: CSATGGWEEQYF. In nucleotides, the CDR3 is TGCAGTGCTACCGGGGGGTGGGAAGAGCAGTACTTC.

In its sample, this clonotype was seen a few times. The chain employs TRBV5-8 and TRBJ1-2; a weak D match, TRBD1 (6 bases). Germline CDR1 SGHTS, CDR2 YDEGEE. The CDR3 covers 15 residues. The V and J ends lost 4 bases and 4 bases respectively, with 17 bases between them. This CDR3 is CASSPRGRGGYGYTF. As DNA, the CDR3 is TGTGCCAGCAGCCCCCGTGGCAGGGGAGGCTATGGCTACACCTTC.

The count of this clonotype is one. A junction boundary mismatches the germline segment, possibly from a read error. Here the CDR3 reads CASSPLTGGNQSQHF. The DNA of the CDR3 is TGTGCCAGCAGTCCCCTGACAGGAGGGAATCAGTCCCAGCATTTT. V and J are TRBV12-3 or TRBV12-4 and TRBJ1-5; possibly TRBD1 for D (6 bases). This CDR3 spans 15 amino acids.

In this sample, this clonotype turned up a few times. The chain carries TRBV18 and TRBJ1-1; 7 nucleotides agree with TRBD1. In germline, CDR1 is KGHSH, CDR2 LQKENI. The CDR3 totals 14 residues. Trimming cost V 5 bases and J 3 bases; bases outside gene matches: 6. CDR3 residues: CASSVRGRDTEAFF. The CDR3 region has the DNA TGTGCCAGCTCAGTCAGGGGGAGGGACACTGAAGCTTTCTTT.

V usage is TRBV7-2 and J usage is TRBJ2-7; 11 nucleotides match TRBD1. This CDR3 is built from 14 residues. V lost 4 bases and J lost 9; bases outside the gene matches: 8. Per the germline V gene, CDR1 is SGHTA and CDR2 is FQGNSA. The chain's CDR3 is CASSSDRGQVGQYF. CDR3 bases: TGTGCCAGCAGCTCGGACAGGGGGCAAGTGGGGCAGTACTTC.

The rearrangement uses TRBV30 and TRBJ2-2; maybe TRBD1 (5 bases). Germline lookup yields CDR1 GTSNPN and CDR2 SVGIG (reference sequence). Deletions cut 2 bases from V and 5 bases from J, with 15 bases between. This CDR3 is 15 amino acids long. As DNA, the CDR3 is TGTGCCTGGAGTTCTGCGGACACGCGAACCGGGGAGCTGTTTTTT. This sequence encodes CAWSSADTRTGELFF.

This clonotype was observed many times. The chain employs TRBV6-5 and TRBJ2-7; 12 bases are shared with TRBD1. V dropped 0 bases and J dropped 7; count of bases not matched to a gene: 4. Germline V CDR1 and CDR2: MNHEY, SVGAGI. This CDR3 region has 15 residues. CDR3 bases: TGTGCCAGCAGTTACTCGGGACAGGGGGCGCGTGAGCAGTACTTC. Protein: CASSYSGQGAREQYF.

In its sample, this clonotype was seen many times. The chain couples TRBV6-1 to TRBJ1-2, with 10 bases fitting TRBD1. Unmatched junction bases numbered 6, after V lost 6 bases and J lost 2 bases. This CDR3 has 15 residues. Germline V CDR1 and CDR2: MNHNS, SASEGT. Here the CDR3 DNA reads TGTGCCAGCAGGGAGACAGGGGGCGGAAACTATGGCTACACCTTC. Translation gives CASRETGGGNYGYTF.

This clonotype was recorded many times. This rearrangement joins TRBV6-5 to TRBJ2-7, with D possibly TRBD2 on 5 matching bases. In germline, CDR1 is MNHEY, CDR2 SVGAGI. Trimming pared 3 bases from V and 0 bases from J, leaving 12 bases between. CDR3 length: 15 amino acids. The chain's CDR3 is CASSYGSLSSYEQYF. The CDR3 region has the DNA TGTGCCAGCAGTTATGGGAGTCTGAGCTCCTACGAGCAGTACTTC.

This clonotype has ten or more counts. The chain is built from TRBV6-1 and TRBJ1-5; possible D gene TRBD1, 6 bases. This CDR3 region has 14 residues. Germline V gene lookup returns CDR1 MNHNS and CDR2 SASEGT. V was cut by 6 bases and J by 3 bases, with 12 bases left in between. The CDR3 is CASRTQGSNQPQHF. CDR3 bases: TGTGCCAGCAGAACTCAGGGGTCCAATCAGCCCCAGCATTTT.

This clonotype was counted many times. V usage is TRBV20-1 and J usage is TRBJ2-7; a possible D gene is TRBD2 (5 bases). This CDR3 has 13 amino acids. V was cut by 6 bases and J by 4 bases, with 16 bases left in between. Germline CDR1 and CDR2: DFQATT and SNEGSKA (reference sequence). CDR3 region: CSALRRVGYEQYF. CDR3 nucleotides: TGCAGTGCCCTACGGCGGGTGGGTTACGAGCAGTACTTC.

This clonotype was seen at least ten times. This rearrangement joins TRBV5-1 to TRBJ2-4; TRBD2 matches at 9 bases. The V and J ends lost 2 bases and 0 bases, in that order; junction bases with no gene match: 9. Germline values: CDR1 SGHRS, CDR2 YFSETQ. The CDR3 covers 18 residues. CDR3 sequence reads: CASSLNERGAGAKNIQYF. The CDR3 DNA sequence: TGCGCCAGCAGCTTAAATGAGCGGGGGGCGGGAGCCAAAAACATTCAGTACTTC.

This clonotype was recorded at least ten times. The genes are TRBV6-1 and TRBJ2-2; a weak D match, TRBD1 (6 bases). Germline V gene lookup returns CDR1 MNHNS and CDR2 SASEGT. Between the trimmed V and J ends, which lost 7 bases and 7 bases, there was a span of 16 bases. CDR3 length equals 14 residues. Here the CDR3 reads CASNRQVMGGELFF. CDR3 bases: TGTGCCAGCAATCGACAGGTTATGGGCGGGGAGCTGTTTTTT.

This clonotype was observed at least ten times. This chain connects TRBV10-3 to TRBJ2-4, with D perhaps TRBD2 (6 bases). This CDR3 has 13 amino acids. Germline V CDR1 and CDR2: ENHRY, SYGVKD. CDR3 DNA: TGTGCTACCGGCGGGGTTGGCAAAAACATTCAGTACTTC. Amino acids: CATGGVGKNIQYF.

Many counts were recorded for this clonotype. The V and J genes are TRBV13 and TRBJ2-7; D may be TRBD1 or TRBD2 (6 bases each). The germline V gene has CDR1 PRHDT and CDR2 FYEKMQ (reference sequence). The CDR3 runs 13 residues. V lost 5 bases to trimming and J lost 7 bases, with 15 bases between them. CDR3 loop: CASSPLGAGEQYF. As DNA, the CDR3 is TGTGCCAGCAGCCCCCTGGGGGCGGGGGAGCAGTACTTC.

There are many counts of this clonotype. The chain combines TRBV7-3 with TRBJ2-5, with 13 bases that match TRBD2. The CDR3 has 15 amino acids. Germline loops: CDR1 SGHTA, CDR2 FQGTGA. The V and J ends lost 4 bases and 5 bases, in that order; junction bases with no gene match: 4. The CDR3 region is CASSSGLAGMETQYF. The CDR3 nucleotides are TGTGCCAGCAGCTCGGGACTAGCGGGGATGGAGACCCAGTACTTC.

This clonotype was found many times. This chain joins TRBV30 and TRBJ2-7; tentatively, D is TRBD1 (6 bases). Germline values: CDR1 GTSNPN, CDR2 SVGIG (reference sequence). The V gene lost 1 base and the J gene lost 3 bases, with 10 bases spanning the gap. CDR3 length equals 13 residues. Here the CDR3 DNA reads TGTGCCTGGAGTGCAGGGGTAGACTACGAGCAGTACTTC. It is translated as CAWSAGVDYEQYF.

This clonotype was recorded at least ten times. CDR3 in amino acids: CASSSTTRSVYGYTF. CDR3 in DNA: TGCGCCAGCAGCTCTACGACCCGGTCCGTGTATGGCTACACCTTC. The chain joins TRBV5-1 to TRBJ1-2; D is unresolved. This CDR3 has 15 residues. Trimming stripped 3 bases from V and 5 bases from J, with 17 bases between. Per germline, CDR1 SGHRS and CDR2 YFSETQ.

The chain carries TRBV6-1 and TRBJ2-5; 8 bases are shared with TRBD1. Trimming removed 1 base from V and 5 bases from J; junction bases left unmatched: 18. The V gene's germline CDR1 is MNHNS and CDR2 SASEGT. The length of the CDR3 is 19 residues. The CDR3 nucleotides read TGTGCCAGCAGTGAAGGCTTTTGGACAGGGATGAGACGAGGGGAGACCCAGTACTTC. This gives the protein CASSEGFWTGMRRGETQYF.

With respect to this clonotype: The junction does not match germline at one end; this may be a read error. This chain connects TRBV2 to TRBJ2-4; D unresolved. The CDR3 is 11 amino acids. CDR1 and CDR2 (germline): SNHLY, FYNNEI. CDR3 nucleotides: TGTGCCAGCAGTGAACGTGGCATTCGGTACTTC. Amino acid sequence: CASSERGIRYF.

The chain couples TRBV6-1 to TRBJ2-5; D is uncertain. CDR1 is MNHNS and CDR2 is SASEGT in the germline V gene. Trimming took 8 bases from V and 0 from J, leaving 16 bases between them. This CDR3 comprises 15 residues. CDR3 in amino acids: CASEQVWGYQETQYF. The CDR3, as DNA: TGTGCCAGCGAGCAGGTTTGGGGTTACCAAGAGACCCAGTACTTC.

This clonotype has at least ten counts. In DNA form, the CDR3 reads TGTGTCACAGCGGGGGATAAGTACGAGCAGTACTTC. The encoded protein is CVTAGDKYEQYF. This chain connects TRBV28 to TRBJ2-7; 8 bases fit TRBD2. Germline CDR1 and CDR2: MDHEN and SYDVKM. The CDR3 covers 12 residues.

This clonotype was observed at least ten times. The chain links TRBV28 to TRBJ2-7, with D possibly TRBD1 on 6 matching bases. The V gene's germline CDR1 is MDHEN and CDR2 SYDVKM. This CDR3 region has 16 residues. V shed 5 bases and J shed 5 bases, with 22 bases lying between them. CDR3 coding DNA: TGTGCCAGCAGTCTTCCGGGACAACCTAACAAGCACGAGCAGTACTTC. This codes for CASSLPGQPNKHEQYF.

This clonotype was detected many times. The chain employs TRBV29-1 and TRBJ1-2; D uncertain. The CDR3 is made up of 11 amino acids. CDR1 is SQVTM and CDR2 is ANQGSEA in the germline V gene. The ends were cut back, 4 bases at V and 6 bases at J, with 9 bases in the middle. Here the CDR3 reads CSVAGGNGYTF. CDR3 nucleotides: TGCAGCGTTGCAGGAGGAAATGGCTACACCTTC.